The next 23 T cell receptor beta chains were all read from a single sample in a study of OX40 agonist ivuxolimab in advanced cancers. TCRdb keeps only in-frame clones here, not all; method: immunoSEQ multiplex PCR. The sample includes about 77,000 clones, over 75% seen only once; the top ten take around 4.2%. The source material was CD4+ or CD8+ T cells sorted from blood, sampled in a trial of the OX40 agonist ivuxolimab. These receptor sequences come from an adult with an advanced solid tumor such as melanoma, head and neck, liver or kidney cancer.

This chain links TRBV7-9 with TRBJ1-1; tentatively, D is TRBD1 (6 bases). The CDR3 consists of 13 residues. The germline gives CDR1 SEHNR, CDR2 FQNEAQ (reference sequence). V was cut by 7 bases and J by 5 bases, with 14 bases left in between. Written as DNA, the CDR3 is TGTGCCAGCAACAAAGGGGGAGGGACTGAAGCTTTCTTT. Protein: CASNKGGGTEAFF.

The V and J genes are TRBV11-3 and TRBJ2-5; tentatively, D is TRBD1 (6 bases). Germline V CDR1 and CDR2: SGHNT, YENEEA. V lost 5 bases and J lost 5, with 18 bases in between. The CDR3 is 15 residues long. The CDR3 DNA follows: TGTGCCAGCAGCCGAACAGGGACCCGGCTGGAGACCCAGTACTTC. It translates to CASSRTGTRLETQYF.

The chain links TRBV18 to TRBJ1-3, with D uncertain. V lost 3 bases and J lost 4, with 13 bases in between. Germline loops: CDR1 KGHSH, CDR2 LQKENI. This CDR3 contains 15 residues. In DNA, the CDR3 is TGTGCCAGCTCACCCCTAGGGTCGCCCGGAAACACCATATATTTT. It yields the protein CASSPLGSPGNTIYF.

The chain employs TRBV14 and TRBJ2-5; no clear D gene. Germline lookup yields CDR1 SGHDN and CDR2 FVKESK. This CDR3 has 16 amino acids. Trimming took 4 bases from V and 0 from J, leaving 15 bases between them. The CDR3 sequence: CASSPELGRYQETQYF. The CDR3 nucleotides are TGTGCCAGCAGCCCCGAGTTGGGCCGGTACCAAGAGACCCAGTACTTC.

The table lists this clone with a count of one. The V gene is TRBV6-4, the J gene TRBJ2-3, with unresolved D. CDR1 and CDR2 (germline): MRHNA, SNTAGT. V lost 3 bases and J lost 2, with 15 bases in between. This CDR3 contains 16 residues. This CDR3 is CASSEVLRFATDTQYF. The DNA for the CDR3 is TGTGCCAGCAGTGAGGTGTTGCGGTTCGCCACAGATACGCAGTATTTT.

The chain uses TRBV15 and TRBJ2-5; a possible D gene is TRBD1 (6 bases). V dropped 3 bases and J dropped 5 bases, with 22 bases sitting between them. The CDR3 spans 17 residues. The germline CDR1 and CDR2 sequences are LNHNV and YYDKDF (reference sequence). CDR3 bases: TGTGCCACCAGCAGGGATATTTTAGTGGGGGCCGGGGAGACCCAGTACTTC. This encodes CATSRDILVGAGETQYF.

V and J are TRBV5-4 and TRBJ1-2; D gene unclear. The CDR3 is 13 residues long. V lost 0 bases and J lost 2, with 5 bases in between. Looked up from germline, CDR1 is SGHNT and CDR2 is YYREEE (reference sequence). This chain's CDR3 is CASSLDRNYGYTF. The CDR3, as DNA: TGTGCCAGCAGCTTGGACAGAAACTATGGCTACACCTTC.

This CDR3 is CASSLVWGKNTGELFF. Written as DNA, the CDR3 is TGTGCCAGCAGCTTGGTTTGGGGGAAGAACACCGGGGAGCTGTTTTTT. V gene TRBV5-4 combines with J gene TRBJ2-2; D is perhaps TRBD1 or TRBD2 (5 bases each). Trimming took off 0 bases at V and 1 base at J, with 10 bases between the two ends. The length of the CDR3 is 16 residues. CDR1 and CDR2 from the germline V gene are SGHNT and YYREEE (reference sequence).

This rearrangement joins TRBV2 to TRBJ1-2; possibly TRBD1 for D (6 bases). V lost 6 bases and J lost 2, with 16 bases in between. The CDR3 covers 15 residues. Germline V gives CDR1 SNHLY, CDR2 FYNNEI. In DNA, the CDR3 is TGTGCCAGCAGAGAACAGGGTTATCTCAACTATGGCTACACCTTC. It encodes CASREQGYLNYGYTF.

The table lists this clone with a count of one. A read error may produce the germline difference seen at one junction end. This chain joins TRBV6-6 and TRBJ1-5; perhaps TRBD1 as D (5 bases). This CDR3 is 15 amino acids long. Germline V lookup: CDR1 MNHNY, CDR2 SVGAGI (reference sequence). The CDR3 DNA reads as TGTACCAGCAGAAACGGCAGGGATAGCAATCAGCCCCAGCATTTT. Translated: CTSRNGRDSNQPQHF.

Regarding this clone: The junction departs from germline at one end; a sequencing error may be responsible. J is TRBJ1-2 and V is TRBV6-4; D call uncertain. CDR3 length: 15 amino acids. The germline gives CDR1 MRHNA, CDR2 SNTAGT. This chain's CDR3 is CAGSPHPTENYGYTF. Here the CDR3 DNA reads TGTGCCGGCAGCCCACATCCCACGGAGAACTATGGCTACACCTTC.

This clone was seen at least ten times. This chain uses TRBV4-3 with TRBJ1-2, with D tentatively TRBD1 (6 bases). Germline V lookup: CDR1 LGHNA, CDR2 YSLEER. The V end was cut by 3 bases, the J end by 2 bases, with 16 bases between. This CDR3 has 16 residues. CDR3 sequence (DNA): TGCGCCAGCAGCCACCAGGGGCGACTGGCCAACTATGGCTACACCTTC. Translating it yields CASSHQGRLANYGYTF.

The genes are TRBV18 and TRBJ2-7; a weak D match, TRBD1 (5 bases). This CDR3 spans 14 amino acids. V was pared by 3 bases and J by 5 bases, with 14 bases between. Germline-derived CDR1 and CDR2 are KGHSH and LQKENI. The CDR3 region is CASSPPPGLNEQYF. In DNA form, the CDR3 reads TGTGCCAGCTCACCCCCCCCAGGGCTCAACGAGCAGTACTTC.

V and J are TRBV18 and TRBJ1-1, with D perhaps matching TRBD1 (5 bases). Germline V lookup: CDR1 KGHSH, CDR2 LQKENI. The CDR3 runs to 15 residues. Trimming took 5 bases from V and 7 from J, leaving 20 bases between them. CDR3 sequence: CASSSTLDRRREAFF. DNA of the CDR3: TGTGCCAGCTCATCAACTCTCGACAGAAGGCGTGAAGCTTTCTTT. Full variable domain (outside the CDR3, taken from reference TRBV18 and TRBJ1-1): NAGVMQNPRHLVRRRGQEARLRCSPMKGHSHVYWYRQLPEEGLKFMVYLQKENIIDESGMPKERFSAEFPKEGPSILRIQQVVRGDSAAYFCASSSTLDRRREAFFGQGTRLTVV.

The J gene is TRBJ2-6, the V gene TRBV5-1, with D uncertain. Trimming removed 3 bases from V and 2 bases from J, with 6 bases in between. The CDR3 runs to 14 residues. Germline V gives CDR1 SGHRS, CDR2 YFSETQ. Written as DNA, the CDR3 is TGCGCCAGCAGCTCGCCAACTGGGGCCAACGTCCTGACTTTC. As protein: CASSSPTGANVLTF.

CDR3 loop: CATSIPHSGANVLTF. In DNA, the CDR3 is TGTGCCACGAGCATTCCCCACTCTGGGGCCAACGTCCTGACTTTC. The J gene is TRBJ2-6, the V gene TRBV6-6; D is ambiguous. Germline assignment: CDR1 MNHNY and CDR2 SVGAGI (reference sequence). The length of the CDR3 is 15 residues. Trimming took off 10 bases at V and 0 bases at J, with 13 bases between the two ends.

This chain links TRBV4-3 with TRBJ2-7; 7 bases are shared with TRBD1. Germline-derived CDR1 and CDR2 are LGHNA and YSLEER. V dropped 1 base and J dropped 2; count of bases not matched to a gene: 2. This CDR3 comprises 14 residues. The CDR3 here is CASSQGQGTYEQYF. The DNA for the CDR3 is TGCGCCAGCAGCCAAGGACAGGGTACCTACGAGCAGTACTTC.

The chain combines TRBV5-1 with TRBJ2-3; D gene ambiguous. The CDR3 extends over 14 amino acids. V was clipped by 4 bases and J by 4 bases, with 13 bases between them. The germline V gene has CDR1 SGHRS and CDR2 YFSETQ. In DNA form, the CDR3 reads TGCGCCAGCAGCCTCTCCAGCACCGCAGATACGCAGTATTTT. Translated, it gives CASSLSSTADTQYF.

The rearrangement joins TRBV4-1 to TRBJ2-4; 7 nucleotides match TRBD1. The CDR3 is made up of 15 amino acids. Trimming at V came to 4 bases and at J to 3 bases, leaving 6 bases not matched to a gene. From germline, CDR1 is MGHRA and CDR2 YSYEKL. The CDR3 region is CASSPPGTDKNIQYF. The CDR3 bases are TGCGCCAGCAGCCCCCCCGGGACAGACAAAAACATTCAGTACTTC.

The V and J genes are TRBV5-1 and TRBJ2-1; D is possibly TRBD1 (6 bases). The CDR3 consists of 15 residues. CDR1 and CDR2 (germline): SGHRS, YFSETQ. V lost 2 bases to trimming and J lost 0 bases, with 9 bases between them. The CDR3 sequence is CASSFQGSSYNEQFF. CDR3 nucleotides: TGCGCCAGCAGCTTTCAGGGGAGCTCCTACAATGAGCAGTTCTTC. Supplemented by reference TRBV5-1 and TRBJ2-1, the full variable domain reads KAGVTQTPRYLIKTRGQQVTLSCSPISGHRSVSWYQQTPGQGLQFLFEYFSETQRNKGNFPGRFSGRQFSNSRSEMNVSTLELGDSALYLCASSFQGSSYNEQFFGPGTRLTVL.

The rearrangement uses TRBV27 and TRBJ1-2; D is undetermined. With 6 bases removed from V and 4 bases from J, the gap between germline ends came to 18 bases. The CDR3 extends over 15 amino acids. Germline V gives CDR1 MNHEY, CDR2 SMNVEV (reference sequence). The CDR3, as DNA: TGTGCCAGCAGCTACCGACCCTTGAAAGGCTATGGCTACACCTTC. It yields the protein CASSYRPLKGYGYTF.

The genes are TRBV10-2 and TRBJ1-1; unclear D gene. V was pared by 8 bases and J by 1 base, with 14 bases between. The CDR3 totals 14 residues. Germline V gene sequence: CDR1 WSHSY, CDR2 SAAADI. In nucleotides, the CDR3 is TGCGCCAGCTCTAGAGACATCAGGAACACTGAAGCTTTCTTT. Translated, it gives CASSRDIRNTEAFF.

The rearrangement links TRBV30 to TRBJ1-6; 8 nucleotides align to TRBD1. The V gene's germline CDR1 is GTSNPN and CDR2 SVGIG (reference sequence). With V trimmed by 2 bases and J by 10 bases, 7 bases remained unmatched. The CDR3 runs to 14 residues. The CDR3 sequence is CAWSPTGVNSPLHF. CDR3 in DNA: TGTGCCTGGAGTCCGACAGGGGTAAACTCACCCCTCCACTTT.